This TCR beta chain was captured in a study of CD8 T cells in ankylosing spondylitis. TCRdb re-analysed the 5' RACE reads in MiXCR, keeping a single row per CDR3 protein. Of hundreds of thousands of distinct CDR3 sequences listed, around 21% are singletons. This CDR3 comprises 14 residues. V shed 3 bases, J shed 5 bases, and the junction held 6 bases outside the gene matches. Germline CDR1 and CDR2: LGHNT and FRNRAP. This clonotype was sampled from a female donor with ankylosing spondylitis or in good health (not recorded which). This chain joins TRBV12-5 and TRBJ1-2; 7 positions match TRBD1. The sample consisted of blood, either unsorted or a sorted T cell fraction (not recorded which). CDR3 loop: CASGFLTGEYGYTF. In DNA form, the CDR3 reads TGTGCTAGTGGTTTCTTAACAGGGGAATATGGCTACACCTTC. Using reference TRBV12-5 and TRBJ1-2 for the parts outside the CDR3, the full variable domain is DARVTQTPRHKVTEMGQEVTMRCQPILGHNTVFWYRQTMMQGLELLAYFRNRAPLDDSGMPKDRFSAEMPDATLATLKIQPSEPRDSAVYFCASGFLTGEYGYTFGSGTRLTVV.